This paragraph reports one TCR beta chain. Its antigen is still unknown. These data belong to a study of a mutant IDH1 vaccine in newly diagnosed glioma. Study overall: Treated patients comprised about 62% males and 37.5% females, mean age 40.4 years.

Time point: week 47, end of study. Vaccination used 300 ug of mutant IDH1 20-mer peptide per dose, with topical imiquimod. During weeks 1, 3, 5, 7, 11, 15, 19 and 23, patients received eight vaccinations. Measured with immunoSEQ multiplex PCR; TCRdb has only the in-frame clones, and not every one. The data show about 56,000 clones, roughly four fifths seen once. Germline assignment: CDR1 SGHNT and CDR2 YENEEA. This CDR3 spans 11 amino acids. V dropped 3 bases and J dropped 4 bases, with 4 bases sitting between them. This TCR was recovered from a woman aged 45-65 years with glioma. The genes are TRBV11-3 and TRBJ2-7; D is uncertain. The sample in question was PBMCs, obtained from a glioma patient whose treatment included an IDH1 peptide vaccine. CDR3 amino acids: CASSFQYEQYF. As DNA, the CDR3 is TGTGCCAGCAGCTTCCAGTACGAGCAGTACTTC.